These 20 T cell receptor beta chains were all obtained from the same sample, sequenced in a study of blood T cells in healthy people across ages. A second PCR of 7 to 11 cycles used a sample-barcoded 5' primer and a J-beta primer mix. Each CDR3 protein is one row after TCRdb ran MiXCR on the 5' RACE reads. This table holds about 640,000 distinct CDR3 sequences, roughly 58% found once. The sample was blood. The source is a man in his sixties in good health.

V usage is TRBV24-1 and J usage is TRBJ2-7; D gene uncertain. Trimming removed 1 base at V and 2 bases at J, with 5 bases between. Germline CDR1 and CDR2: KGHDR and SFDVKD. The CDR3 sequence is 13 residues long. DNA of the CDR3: TGTGCCACCAGTGATTTTCCGGCCTACGAGCAGTACTTC. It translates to CATSDFPAYEQYF.

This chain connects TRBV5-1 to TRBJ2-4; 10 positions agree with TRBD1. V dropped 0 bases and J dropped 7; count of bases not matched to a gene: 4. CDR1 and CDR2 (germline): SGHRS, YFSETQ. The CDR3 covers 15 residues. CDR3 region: CASSLGQGAWNIQYF. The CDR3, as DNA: TGCGCCAGCAGCTTGGGACAGGGGGCTTGGAACATTCAGTACTTC.

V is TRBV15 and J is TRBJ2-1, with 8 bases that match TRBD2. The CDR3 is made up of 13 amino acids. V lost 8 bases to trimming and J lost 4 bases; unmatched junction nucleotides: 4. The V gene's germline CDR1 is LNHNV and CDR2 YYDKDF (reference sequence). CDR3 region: CATQAGEYNEQFF. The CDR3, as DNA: TGTGCCACCCAAGCGGGGGAGTACAATGAGCAGTTCTTC.

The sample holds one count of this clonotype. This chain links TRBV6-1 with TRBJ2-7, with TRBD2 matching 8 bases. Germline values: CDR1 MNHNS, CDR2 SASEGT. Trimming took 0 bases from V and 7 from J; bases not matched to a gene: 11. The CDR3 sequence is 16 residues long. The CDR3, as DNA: TGTGCCAGCAGTGAAGCTCCCCAGCGGGGGTACAATGAGCAGTACTTC. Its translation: CASSEAPQRGYNEQYF.

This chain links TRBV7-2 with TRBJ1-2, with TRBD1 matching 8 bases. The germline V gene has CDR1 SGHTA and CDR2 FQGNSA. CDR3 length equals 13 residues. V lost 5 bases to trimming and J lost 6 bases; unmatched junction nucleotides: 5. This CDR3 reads CASSRDRYNGYTF. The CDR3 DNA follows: TGTGCCAGCAGCAGGGACAGGTATAATGGCTACACCTTC.

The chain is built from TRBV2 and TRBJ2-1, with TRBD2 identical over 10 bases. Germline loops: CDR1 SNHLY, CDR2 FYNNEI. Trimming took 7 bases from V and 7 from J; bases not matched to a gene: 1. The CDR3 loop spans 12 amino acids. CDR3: CASIAGGNEQFF. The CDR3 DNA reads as TGTGCCAGCATAGCGGGGGGAAATGAGCAGTTCTTC.

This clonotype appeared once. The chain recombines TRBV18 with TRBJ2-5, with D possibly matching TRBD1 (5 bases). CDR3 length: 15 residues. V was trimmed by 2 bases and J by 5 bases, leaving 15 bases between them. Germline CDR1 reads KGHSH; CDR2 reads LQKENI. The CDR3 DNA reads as TGTGCCAGCTCACCAATGACAGCGTGGTGGGAGACCCAGTACTTC. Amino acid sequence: CASSPMTAWWETQYF.

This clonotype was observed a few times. CDR3 region: CASSPRGRSEETQYF. The CDR3 DNA reads TGTGCCAGCAGCCCGAGGGGCCGCTCAGAAGAGACCCAGTACTTC. J is TRBJ2-5 and V is TRBV6-5; D may match TRBD1 or TRBD2 (5 bases each). The CDR3 loop spans 15 amino acids. The V end was cut by 6 bases, the J end by 3 bases, with 17 bases between. Germline loops: CDR1 MNHEY, CDR2 SVGAGI.

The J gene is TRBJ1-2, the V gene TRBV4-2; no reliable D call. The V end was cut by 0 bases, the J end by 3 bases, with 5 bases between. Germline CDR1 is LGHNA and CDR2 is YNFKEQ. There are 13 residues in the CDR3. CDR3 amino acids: CASSQEADYGYTF. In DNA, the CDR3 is TGTGCCAGCAGCCAAGAGGCTGACTATGGCTACACCTTC.

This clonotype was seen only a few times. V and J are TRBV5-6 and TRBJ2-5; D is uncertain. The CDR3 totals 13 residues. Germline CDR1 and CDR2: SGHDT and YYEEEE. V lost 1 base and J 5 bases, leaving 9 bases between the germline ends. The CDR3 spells CASSLMDRETQYF. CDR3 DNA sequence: TGTGCCAGCAGCTTGATGGACCGGGAGACCCAGTACTTC.

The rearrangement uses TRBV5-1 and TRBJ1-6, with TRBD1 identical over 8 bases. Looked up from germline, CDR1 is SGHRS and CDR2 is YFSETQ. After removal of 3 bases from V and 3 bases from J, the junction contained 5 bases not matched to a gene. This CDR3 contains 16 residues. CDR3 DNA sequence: TGCGCCAGCAGCTGGGGGACAGGCAGCTATAATTCACCCCTCCACTTT. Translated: CASSWGTGSYNSPLHF.

CDR3 DNA: TGCAGTGTCCCAGGGGAGGGTCTAGCCAAAAACATTCAGTACTTC. The encoded protein is CSVPGEGLAKNIQYF. The J gene is TRBJ2-4, the V gene TRBV20-1; perhaps TRBD2 as D (7 bases). The CDR3 spans 15 residues. V dropped 7 bases and J dropped 0 bases, with 16 bases sitting between them. Germline CDR1 and CDR2: DFQATT and SNEGSKA (reference sequence).

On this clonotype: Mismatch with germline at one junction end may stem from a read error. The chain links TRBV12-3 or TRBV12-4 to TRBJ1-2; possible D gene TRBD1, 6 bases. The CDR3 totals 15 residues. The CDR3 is CASTLNTGRVNGHTF. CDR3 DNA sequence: TGTGCCAGCACTCTAAATACAGGGCGGGTGAATGGCCACACCTTC.

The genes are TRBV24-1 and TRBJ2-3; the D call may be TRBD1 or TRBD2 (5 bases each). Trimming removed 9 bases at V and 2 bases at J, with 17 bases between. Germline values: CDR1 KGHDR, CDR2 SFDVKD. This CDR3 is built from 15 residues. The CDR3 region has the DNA TGTGCCACCGGCTCTCGGGACCGGACCACAGATACGCAGTATTTT. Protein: CATGSRDRTTDTQYF.

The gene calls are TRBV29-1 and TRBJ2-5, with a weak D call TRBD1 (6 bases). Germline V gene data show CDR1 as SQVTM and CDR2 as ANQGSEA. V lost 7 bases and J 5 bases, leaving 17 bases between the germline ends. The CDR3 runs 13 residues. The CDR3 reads CSARQDSGETQYF. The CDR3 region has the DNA TGCAGCGCTCGACAGGACTCGGGGGAGACCCAGTACTTC. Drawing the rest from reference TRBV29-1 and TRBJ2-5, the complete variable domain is SAVISQKPSRDICQRGTSLTIQCQVDSQVTMMFWYRQQPGQSLTLIATANQGSEATYESGFVIDKFPISRPNLTFSTLTVSNMSPEDSSIYLCSARQDSGETQYFGPGTRLLVL.

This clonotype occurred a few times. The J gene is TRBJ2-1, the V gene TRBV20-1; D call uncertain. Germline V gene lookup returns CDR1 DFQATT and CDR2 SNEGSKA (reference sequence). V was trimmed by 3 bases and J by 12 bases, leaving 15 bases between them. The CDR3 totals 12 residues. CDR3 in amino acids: CSASGSGTLQFF. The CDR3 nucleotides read TGCAGTGCTAGCGGTTCCGGTACTTTGCAGTTCTTC.

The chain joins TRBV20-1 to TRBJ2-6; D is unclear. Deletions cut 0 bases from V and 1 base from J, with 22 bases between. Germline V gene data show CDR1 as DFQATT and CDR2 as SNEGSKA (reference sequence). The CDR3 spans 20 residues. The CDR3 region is CSARDPSGRLPISGANVLTF. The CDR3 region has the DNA TGCAGTGCTAGAGATCCGTCGGGTAGGCTTCCTATATCTGGGGCCAACGTCCTGACTTTC.

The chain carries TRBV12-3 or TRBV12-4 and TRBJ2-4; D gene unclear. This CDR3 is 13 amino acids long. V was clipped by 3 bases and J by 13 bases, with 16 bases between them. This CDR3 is CASSFSSSYKQYF. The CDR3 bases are TGTGCCAGCAGTTTTTCCAGCTCCTACAAGCAGTACTTC.

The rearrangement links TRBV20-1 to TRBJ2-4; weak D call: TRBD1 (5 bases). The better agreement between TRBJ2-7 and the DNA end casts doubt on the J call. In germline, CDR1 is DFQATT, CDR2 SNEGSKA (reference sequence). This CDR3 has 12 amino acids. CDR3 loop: CSASPGFDEQYF. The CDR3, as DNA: TGCAGTGCTAGCCCAGGGTTCGACGAGCAGTACTTC.

The CDR3 sequence: CASSFGRSYYGYTF. CDR3 nucleotide sequence: TGTGCCAGCAGTTTCGGCAGGTCTTACTATGGCTACACCTTC. The chain is built from TRBV12-3 or TRBV12-4 and TRBJ1-2; D not resolved. The CDR3 loop spans 14 amino acids. The ends were cut back, 3 bases at V and 3 bases at J, with 11 bases in the middle.